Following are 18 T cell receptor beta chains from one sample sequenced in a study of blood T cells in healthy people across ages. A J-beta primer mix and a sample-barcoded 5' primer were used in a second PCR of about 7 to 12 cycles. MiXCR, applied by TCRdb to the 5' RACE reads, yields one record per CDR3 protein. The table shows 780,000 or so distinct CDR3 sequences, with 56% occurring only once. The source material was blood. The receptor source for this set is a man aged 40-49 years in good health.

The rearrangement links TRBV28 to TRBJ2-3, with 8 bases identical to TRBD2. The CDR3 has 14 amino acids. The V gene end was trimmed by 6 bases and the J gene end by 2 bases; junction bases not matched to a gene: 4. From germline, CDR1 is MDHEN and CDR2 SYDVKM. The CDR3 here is CASRRAGDTDTQYF. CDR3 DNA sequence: TGTGCCAGCAGACGAGCGGGGGACACAGATACGCAGTATTTT.

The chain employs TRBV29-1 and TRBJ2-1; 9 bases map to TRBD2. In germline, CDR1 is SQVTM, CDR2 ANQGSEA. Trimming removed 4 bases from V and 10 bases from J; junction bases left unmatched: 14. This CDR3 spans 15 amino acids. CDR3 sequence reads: CSVAGRSGRYGEQFF. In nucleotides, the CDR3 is TGCAGCGTTGCAGGCCGTAGCGGGAGATACGGCGAGCAGTTCTTC.

For the CDR3, the DNA is TGTGCCAGCAGTCTTCAGACCGGGACAGGTATTTACGAGCAGTACTTC. Protein product: CASSLQTGTGIYEQYF. The V call is TRBV6-2 or TRBV6-3, the J call TRBJ2-7; 8 bases fit TRBD1. Germline V lookup: CDR1 MNHEY, CDR2 SVGEGT. Trimming took 5 bases from V and 4 from J; bases not matched to a gene: 13. The CDR3 spans 16 residues.

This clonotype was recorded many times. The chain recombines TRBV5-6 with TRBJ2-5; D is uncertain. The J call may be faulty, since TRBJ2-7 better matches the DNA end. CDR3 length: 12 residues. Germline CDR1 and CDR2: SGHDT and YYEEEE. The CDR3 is CASSLELGEQYF. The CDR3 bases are TGTGCCAGCAGCTTGGAGCTAGGCGAGCAGTACTTC.

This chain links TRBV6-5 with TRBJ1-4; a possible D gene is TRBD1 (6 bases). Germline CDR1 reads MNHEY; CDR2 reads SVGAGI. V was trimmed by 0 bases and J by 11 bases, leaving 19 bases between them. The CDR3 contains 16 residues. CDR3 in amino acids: CASSYSTAGAKLKLFF. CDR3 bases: TGTGCCAGCAGTTACTCGACGGCAGGGGCGAAGCTTAAACTGTTTTTT.

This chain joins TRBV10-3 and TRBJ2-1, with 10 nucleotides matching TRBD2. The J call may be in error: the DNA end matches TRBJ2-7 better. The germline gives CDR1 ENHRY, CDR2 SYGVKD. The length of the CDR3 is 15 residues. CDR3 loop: CAISIAGGFDNEQYF. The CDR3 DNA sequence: TGTGCCATCAGTATAGCGGGAGGCTTCGACAATGAGCAGTACTTC.

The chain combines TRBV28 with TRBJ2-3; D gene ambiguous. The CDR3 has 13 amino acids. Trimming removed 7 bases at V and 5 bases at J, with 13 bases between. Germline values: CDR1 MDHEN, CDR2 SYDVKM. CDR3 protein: CASTWKQQDTQYF. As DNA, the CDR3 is TGTGCCAGCACGTGGAAACAACAAGATACGCAGTATTTT.

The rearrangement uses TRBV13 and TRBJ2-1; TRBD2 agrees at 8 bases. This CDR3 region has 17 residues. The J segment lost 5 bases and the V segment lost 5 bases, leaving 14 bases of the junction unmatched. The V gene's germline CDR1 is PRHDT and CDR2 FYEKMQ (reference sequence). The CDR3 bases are TGTGCCAGCAGCCCAAACCTCGGGGAGCGGGAGAACAATGAGCAGTTCTTC. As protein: CASSPNLGERENNEQFF.

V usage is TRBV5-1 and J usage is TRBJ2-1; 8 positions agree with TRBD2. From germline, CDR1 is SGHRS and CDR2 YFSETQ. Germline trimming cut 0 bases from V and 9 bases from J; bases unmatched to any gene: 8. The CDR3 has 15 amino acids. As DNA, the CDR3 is TGCGCCAGCAGCTTGGATCCTAGCGGGCCCAGTGAGCAGTTCTTC. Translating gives CASSLDPSGPSEQFF.

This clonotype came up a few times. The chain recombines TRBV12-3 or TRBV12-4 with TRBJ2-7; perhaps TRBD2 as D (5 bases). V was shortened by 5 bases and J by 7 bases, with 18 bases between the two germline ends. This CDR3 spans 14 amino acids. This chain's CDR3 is CASSLRTGNNEQYF. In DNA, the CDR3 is TGTGCCAGCAGTCTGAGGACGGGAAACAATGAGCAGTACTTC.

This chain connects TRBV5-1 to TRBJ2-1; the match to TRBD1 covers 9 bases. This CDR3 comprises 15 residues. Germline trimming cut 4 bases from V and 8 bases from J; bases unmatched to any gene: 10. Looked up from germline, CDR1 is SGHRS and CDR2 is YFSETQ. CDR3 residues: CASSPEQGAIDEQFF. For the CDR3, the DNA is TGCGCCAGCAGCCCCGAACAGGGGGCCATCGATGAGCAGTTCTTC.

The CDR3 DNA sequence: TGCGCCAGCAGCGCGGACTACCCTTCTCACTACGAGCAGTACTTC. Its protein is CASSADYPSHYEQYF. This chain joins TRBV5-1 and TRBJ2-7; possible D gene TRBD2, 6 bases. CDR1 is SGHRS and CDR2 is YFSETQ in the germline V gene. Trimming left V 4 bases short and J 3 bases short, with 17 bases between. CDR3 size: 15 residues.

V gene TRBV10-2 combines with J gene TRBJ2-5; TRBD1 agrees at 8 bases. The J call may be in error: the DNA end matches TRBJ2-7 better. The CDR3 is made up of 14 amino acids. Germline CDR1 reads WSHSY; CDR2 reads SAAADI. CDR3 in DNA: TGCGCCAGCTTACAGGGGGTCTTACAATACGAGCAGTACTTC. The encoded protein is CASLQGVLQYEQYF.

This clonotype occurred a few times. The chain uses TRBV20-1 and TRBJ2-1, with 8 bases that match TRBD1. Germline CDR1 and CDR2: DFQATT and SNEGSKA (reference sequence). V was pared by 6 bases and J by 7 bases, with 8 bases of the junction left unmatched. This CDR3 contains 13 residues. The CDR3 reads CSATDRAANEQFF. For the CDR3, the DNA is TGCAGTGCCACGGACAGGGCCGCTAATGAGCAGTTCTTC.

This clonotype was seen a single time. The CDR3 coding sequence is TGTGCCATCCCCTTCGTCGGACAGGGGGTACGAGGCTACACCTTC. This codes for CAIPFVGQGVRGYTF. V is TRBV24-1 and J is TRBJ1-2, with 10 nucleotides matching TRBD1. Germline CDR1 KGHDR, CDR2 SFDVKD. The V gene end was trimmed by 11 bases and the J gene end by 8 bases; junction bases not matched to a gene: 16. The CDR3 extends over 15 amino acids.

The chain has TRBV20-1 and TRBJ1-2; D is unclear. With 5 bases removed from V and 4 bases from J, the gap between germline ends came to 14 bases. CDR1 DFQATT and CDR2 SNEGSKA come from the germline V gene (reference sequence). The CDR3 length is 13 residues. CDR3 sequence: CSAPGLLGYGYTF. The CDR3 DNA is TGCAGTGCTCCCGGGCTCCTGGGCTATGGCTACACCTTC.

The CDR3 DNA follows: TGTGCCAGCAGCAGGAAGGGTGAGGGGGAGCAGTACTTC. Amino acid sequence: CASSRKGEGEQYF. The genes are TRBV7-2 and TRBJ2-7; D possibly uses TRBD1 or TRBD2 (5 bases each). V dropped 5 bases and J dropped 7 bases, with 15 bases sitting between them. This CDR3 contains 13 residues. Germline lookup yields CDR1 SGHTA and CDR2 FQGNSA.

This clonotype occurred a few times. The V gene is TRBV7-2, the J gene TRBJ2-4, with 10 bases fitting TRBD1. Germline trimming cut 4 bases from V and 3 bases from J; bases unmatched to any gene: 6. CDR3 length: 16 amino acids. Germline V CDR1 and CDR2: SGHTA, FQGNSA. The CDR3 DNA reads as TGTGCCAGCAGCTCGATTCGGACAGGGGGCAAAAACATTCAGTACTTC. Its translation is CASSSIRTGGKNIQYF.